One and the same sample provided the 13 T cell receptor beta chains below, sequenced in a study of blood T cell repertoires in COVID-19. Measured with immunoSEQ multiplex PCR; TCRdb has only the in-frame clones, and not every one. The sample holds 300,000 to 350,000 clones, 90% to 95% seen once. Sequencing used PBMCs or T cells enriched from blood (not recorded which). Receptors were obtained from a woman aged 25 to 39 who had been exposed to COVID-19.

The gene calls are TRBV18 and TRBJ2-1; TRBD2 agrees at 10 bases. V was pared by 3 bases and J by 0 bases, with 5 bases of the junction left unmatched. CDR3 length: 17 residues. Germline V gives CDR1 KGHSH, CDR2 LQKENI. CDR3 region: CASSPWTSGTSYNEQFF. In DNA form, the CDR3 reads TGTGCCAGCTCACCCTGGACTAGCGGAACCTCCTACAATGAGCAGTTCTTC.

This chain links TRBV30 with TRBJ1-2; D is unclear. This CDR3 has 12 residues. V was cut by 3 bases and J by 7 bases, with 12 bases left in between. CDR1 is GTSNPN, CDR2 SVGIG, per germline (reference sequence). The CDR3 protein is CAWRVAGVGYTF. The CDR3 DNA is TGTGCCTGGAGAGTCGCCGGGGTTGGCTACACCTTC.

This rearrangement joins TRBV27 to TRBJ1-5, with TRBD1 matching 7 bases. CDR1 MNHEY and CDR2 SMNVEV come from the germline V gene (reference sequence). After removal of 3 bases from V and 5 bases from J, the junction contained 4 bases not matched to a gene. This CDR3 has 14 amino acids. The CDR3 sequence is CASSFRQGDQPQHF. The CDR3 DNA is TGTGCCAGCAGTTTTCGGCAGGGGGATCAGCCCCAGCATTTT.

V is TRBV7-9 and J is TRBJ1-6; perhaps TRBD1 as D (6 bases). The V gene lost 2 bases and the J gene lost 10 bases, with 27 bases spanning the gap. The CDR3 runs 19 residues. Germline lookup yields CDR1 SEHNR and CDR2 FQNEAQ (reference sequence). The CDR3 DNA reads as TGTGCCAGCAGCTTATTAGTTGGGGGCCTAGGGGCGGCAAACTCACCCCTCCACTTT. Protein: CASSLLVGGLGAANSPLHF.

The chain recombines TRBV28 with TRBJ1-5; D remains unclear. Germline V lookup: CDR1 MDHEN, CDR2 SYDVKM. V lost 2 bases and J lost 0, with 11 bases in between. CDR3 length: 16 residues. Here the CDR3 reads CASSLRRLSSNQPQHF. The CDR3 DNA is TGTGCCAGCAGTTTACGTCGTCTCTCTAGCAATCAGCCCCAGCATTTT.

This chain links TRBV3-1 (or the pseudogene TRBV3-2) with TRBJ1-3; possibly TRBD1 for D (5 bases). The V and J ends lost 3 bases and 9 bases respectively, with 24 bases between them. Germline values: CDR1 LGHDT, CDR2 YNNKEL (reference sequence). The CDR3 runs 17 residues. The CDR3 protein is CASSQASNRGEGGTIYF. For the CDR3, the DNA is TGTGCCAGCAGCCAGGCCTCGAACAGAGGGGAGGGTGGCACCATATATTTT.

The rearrangement joins TRBV5-4 to TRBJ1-3, with TRBD1 matching 7 bases. The germline V gene has CDR1 SGHNT and CDR2 YYREEE (reference sequence). The trim removed 0 bases at V and 1 base at J, leaving 1 base unmatched. The CDR3 totals 15 residues. CDR3 in DNA: TGTGCCAGCAGCTTGGTACAGGGGTCTGGAAACACCATATATTTT. Encoded protein: CASSLVQGSGNTIYF.

The chain links TRBV7-9 to TRBJ1-4; 8 bases are a match to TRBD1. Looked up from germline, CDR1 is SEHNR and CDR2 is FQNEAQ (reference sequence). There are 16 residues in the CDR3. J was trimmed by 6 bases and V by 4 bases; bases with no gene match: 10. The CDR3 nucleotides read TGTGCCAGCAGCTACAGGCCCGGGACAGGCTATGAAAAACTGTTTTTT. This translates into CASSYRPGTGYEKLFF.

Written as DNA, the CDR3 is TGTGCCAGCAGCTTGGGCCTGACCAGGGGGCATAGAACTGGAAACACCATATATTTT. Translated, it gives CASSLGLTRGHRTGNTIYF. This chain connects TRBV5-6 to TRBJ1-3; 8 bases map to TRBD1. Germline CDR1 is SGHDT and CDR2 is YYEEEE. This CDR3 has 19 amino acids. J lost 2 bases, V lost 0 bases, and 13 bases had no gene match.

This rearrangement joins TRBV9 to TRBJ1-1; 8 bases line up with TRBD1. Germline V gene sequence: CDR1 SGDLS, CDR2 YYNGEE. There are 20 residues in the CDR3. Trimming cost V 6 bases and J 6 bases; bases outside gene matches: 28. In nucleotides, the CDR3 is TGTGCCAGCAACGACCCCGGTGGTCCCTCGGCAGGGGGCGCGATCCCTGAAGCTTTCTTT. Residues: CASNDPGGPSAGGAIPEAFF.

This clone was observed once. The V call is TRBV5-1, the J call TRBJ2-1; TRBD1 matches at 9 bases. Trimming took 1 base from V and 14 from J; bases not matched to a gene: 19. Germline V gene sequence: CDR1 SGHRS, CDR2 YFSETQ. The CDR3 runs to 17 residues. The CDR3 region has the DNA TGCGCCAGCAGCTTGCAAACTAAAGGGACAGGGCTTGATCGGAAGTTCTTC. Protein: CASSLQTKGTGLDRKFF.

The gene calls are TRBV5-5 and TRBJ1-4; 9 nucleotides line up with TRBD1. V lost 4 bases and J lost 7; bases outside the gene matches: 8. CDR1 is SGHKS, CDR2 YYEKEE, per germline (reference sequence). This CDR3 has 15 residues. CDR3: CASSPGTGRGEKLFF. The DNA of the CDR3 is TGTGCCAGCAGCCCTGGGACAGGGCGGGGTGAAAAACTGTTTTTT.

V gene TRBV2 combines with J gene TRBJ1-1, with D perhaps TRBD1 (6 bases). The CDR3 covers 14 residues. CDR1 and CDR2 from the germline V gene are SNHLY and FYNNEI. The germline V and J ends were trimmed by 4 bases and 4 bases, with 13 bases remaining between them. CDR3 protein: CASSVMGAGTEAFF. The CDR3 coding sequence is TGTGCCAGCAGTGTTATGGGGGCTGGCACTGAAGCTTTCTTT.